This T cell receptor (beta chain) came from a study of OX40 agonist ivuxolimab in advanced cancers. Profiling relied on immunoSEQ multiplex PCR, and the TCRdb table lists in-frame clones only, not all of them. The sample has 11,000 to 15,000 clones; about 75% are singletons. The CDR3 totals 12 residues. The junction had 3 bases not matched to a gene; V was cut back by 8 bases and J by 2 bases. Per germline, CDR1 MNHEY and CDR2 SMNVEV (reference sequence). Sequencing was performed on CD4+ or CD8+ T cells sorted from blood, taken in a trial of the OX40 agonist ivuxolimab. This chain links TRBV27 with TRBJ2-7, with 7 bases lining up with TRBD1. This receptor was identified in an adult with an advanced solid tumor such as melanoma, head and neck, liver or kidney cancer. The CDR3 nucleotides read TGTGCCAGCTGGGACAGCCCCTACGAGCAGTACTTC. It is translated as CASWDSPYEQYF.